This record concerns one T cell receptor beta chain sequence. The treatment here: preoperative locoregional IRX-2 cytokine immunotherapy. This phase Ib study tested locoregional IRX-2 cytokine immunotherapy given before surgery. CDR3 length: 13 residues. The germline V gene has CDR1 MDHEN and CDR2 SYDVKM. V was shortened by 5 bases and J by 1 base, with 9 bases between the two germline ends. The sample comes from a study of preoperative IRX-2 immunotherapy in early breast cancer. The protocol was immunoSEQ multiplex PCR, while the TCRdb copy is restricted to in-frame clones and leaves out a portion. The table records about 98,000 clones, about nine tenths of them present only once.

The sequence derives from a human donor with breast cancer. The sample was tumor tissue, taken after IRX-2 immunotherapy. The V call is TRBV28, the J call TRBJ2-7; no reliable D call. CDR3 in DNA: TGTGCCAGCAGTAGCCTGATTTCCTACGAGCAGTACTTC. Amino acids: CASSSLISYEQYF.